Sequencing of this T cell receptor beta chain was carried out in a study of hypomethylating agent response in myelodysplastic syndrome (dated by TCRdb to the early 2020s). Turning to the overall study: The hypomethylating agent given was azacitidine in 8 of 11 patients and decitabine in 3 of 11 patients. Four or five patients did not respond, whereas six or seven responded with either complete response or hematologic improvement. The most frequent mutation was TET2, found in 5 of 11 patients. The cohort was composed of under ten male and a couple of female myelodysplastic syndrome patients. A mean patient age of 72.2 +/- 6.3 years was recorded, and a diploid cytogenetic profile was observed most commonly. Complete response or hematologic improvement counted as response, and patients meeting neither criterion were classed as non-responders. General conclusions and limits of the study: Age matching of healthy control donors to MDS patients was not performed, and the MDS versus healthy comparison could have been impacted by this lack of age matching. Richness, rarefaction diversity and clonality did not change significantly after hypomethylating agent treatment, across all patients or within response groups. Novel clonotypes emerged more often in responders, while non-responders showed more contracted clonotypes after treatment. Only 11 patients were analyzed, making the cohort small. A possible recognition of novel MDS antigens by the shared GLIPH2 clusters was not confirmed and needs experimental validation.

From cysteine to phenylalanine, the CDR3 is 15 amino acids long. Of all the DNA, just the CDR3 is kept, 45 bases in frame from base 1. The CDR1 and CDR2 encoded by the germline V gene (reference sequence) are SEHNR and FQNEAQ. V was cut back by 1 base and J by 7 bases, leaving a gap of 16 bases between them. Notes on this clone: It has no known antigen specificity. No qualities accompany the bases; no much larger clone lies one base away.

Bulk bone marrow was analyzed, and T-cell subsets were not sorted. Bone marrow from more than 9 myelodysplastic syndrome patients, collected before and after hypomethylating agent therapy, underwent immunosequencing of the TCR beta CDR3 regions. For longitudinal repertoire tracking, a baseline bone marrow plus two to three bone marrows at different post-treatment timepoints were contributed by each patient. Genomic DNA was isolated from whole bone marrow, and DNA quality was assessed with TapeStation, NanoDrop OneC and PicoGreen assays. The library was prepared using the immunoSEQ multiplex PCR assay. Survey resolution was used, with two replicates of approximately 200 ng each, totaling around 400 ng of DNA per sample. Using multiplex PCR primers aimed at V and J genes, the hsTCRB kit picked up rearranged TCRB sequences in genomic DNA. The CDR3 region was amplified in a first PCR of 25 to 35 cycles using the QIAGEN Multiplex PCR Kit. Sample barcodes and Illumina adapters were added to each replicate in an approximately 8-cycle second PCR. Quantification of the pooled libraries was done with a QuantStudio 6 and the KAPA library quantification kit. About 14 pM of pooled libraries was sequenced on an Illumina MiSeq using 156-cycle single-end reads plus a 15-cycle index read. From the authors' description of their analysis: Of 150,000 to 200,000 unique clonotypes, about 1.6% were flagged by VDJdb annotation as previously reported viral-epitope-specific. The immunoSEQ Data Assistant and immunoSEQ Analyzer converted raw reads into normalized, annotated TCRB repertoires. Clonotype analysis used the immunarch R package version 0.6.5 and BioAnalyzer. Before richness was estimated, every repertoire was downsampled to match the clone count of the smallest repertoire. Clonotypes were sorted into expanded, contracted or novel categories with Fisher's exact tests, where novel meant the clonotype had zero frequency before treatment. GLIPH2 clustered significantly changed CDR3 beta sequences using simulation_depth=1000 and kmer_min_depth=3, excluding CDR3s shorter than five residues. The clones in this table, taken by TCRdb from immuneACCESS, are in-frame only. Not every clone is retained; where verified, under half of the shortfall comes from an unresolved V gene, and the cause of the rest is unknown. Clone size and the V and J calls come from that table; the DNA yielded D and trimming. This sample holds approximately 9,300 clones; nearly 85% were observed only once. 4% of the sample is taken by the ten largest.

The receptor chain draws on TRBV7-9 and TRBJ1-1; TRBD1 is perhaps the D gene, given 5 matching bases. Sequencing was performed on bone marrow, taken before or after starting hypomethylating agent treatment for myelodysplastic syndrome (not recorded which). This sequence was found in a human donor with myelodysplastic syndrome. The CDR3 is CASSLDGGWGIEAFF. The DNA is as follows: TGTGCCAGCAGCTTAGACGGGGGATGGGGAATTGAAGCTTTCTTT. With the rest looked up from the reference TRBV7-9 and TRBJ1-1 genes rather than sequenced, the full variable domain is DTGVSQNPRHKITKRGQNVTFRCDPISEHNRLYWYRQTLGQGPEFLTYFQNEAQLEKSRLLSDRFSAERPKGSFSTLEIQRTEQGDSAMYLCASSLDGGWGIEAFFGQGTRLTVV.